This T cell receptor (beta chain) comes out of a study of blood T cell repertoires in COVID-19. Overall study: The United States, Italy and Spain supplied acute and convalescent COVID-19 samples. T cells, B-cell-depleted T cells, or PBMCs provided the cDNA or gDNA that served as material.

Clones were sequenced by immunoSEQ multiplex PCR, and TCRdb holds only the in-frame ones, with some missing. Of about 350,000 clones in the sample, about 88% were seen once. The study recruited people aged about 18 to 90 years across approximately 23 US areas. As regards this clone: Other DNA sequences in the same sample also yield this CDR3.

This CDR3 has 16 residues. Per the germline V gene, CDR1 is KGHSH and CDR2 is LQKENI. V lost 3 bases to trimming and J lost 0 bases; unmatched junction nucleotides: 2. The TCR sequence derives from a woman between 25 and 40 years old who had recovered from COVID-19. Sequencing was performed on PBMCs or T cells enriched from blood (not recorded which). The chain has TRBV18 and TRBJ2-3; TRBD2 matches at 11 bases. CDR3 in DNA: TGTGCCAGCTCACCCCGACTAGCGGGGAGCACAGATACGCAGTATTTT. Protein: CASSPRLAGSTDTQYF.